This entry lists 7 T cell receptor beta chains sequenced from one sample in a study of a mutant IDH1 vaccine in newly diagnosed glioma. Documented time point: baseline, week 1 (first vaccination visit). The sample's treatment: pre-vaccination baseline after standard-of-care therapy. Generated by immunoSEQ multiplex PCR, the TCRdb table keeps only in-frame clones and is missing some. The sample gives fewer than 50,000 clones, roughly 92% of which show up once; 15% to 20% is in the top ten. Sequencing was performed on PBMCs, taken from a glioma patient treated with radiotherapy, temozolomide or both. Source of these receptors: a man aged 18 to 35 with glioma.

In nucleotides, the CDR3 is TGTGCCAGCAGCTTGGCTTTGATCCGAGGTGAGCAGTTCTTC. Encoded protein: CASSLALIRGEQFF. The V call is TRBV5-5, the J call TRBJ2-1; D not certain. Germline V lookup: CDR1 SGHKS, CDR2 YYEKEE (reference sequence). CDR3 length equals 14 residues. Trimming shortened V by 0 bases and J by 9 bases, and 13 bases separated the two germline ends.

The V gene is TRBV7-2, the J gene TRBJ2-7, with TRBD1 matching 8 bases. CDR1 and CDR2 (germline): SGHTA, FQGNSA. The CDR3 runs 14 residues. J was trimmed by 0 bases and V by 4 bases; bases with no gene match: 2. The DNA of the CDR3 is TGTGCCAGCAGCTGGACAGGGAGCTCCTACGAGCAGTACTTC. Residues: CASSWTGSSYEQYF.

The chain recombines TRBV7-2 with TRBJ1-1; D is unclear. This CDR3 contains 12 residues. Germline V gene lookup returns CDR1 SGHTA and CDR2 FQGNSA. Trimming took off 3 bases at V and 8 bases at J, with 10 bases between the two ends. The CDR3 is CASSLTVGEAFF. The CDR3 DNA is TGTGCCAGCAGCTTGACCGTGGGGGAAGCTTTCTTT.

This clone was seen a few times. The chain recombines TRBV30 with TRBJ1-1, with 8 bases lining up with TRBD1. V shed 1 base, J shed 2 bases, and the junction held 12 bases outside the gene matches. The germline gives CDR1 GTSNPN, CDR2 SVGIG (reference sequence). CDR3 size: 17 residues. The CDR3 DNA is TGTGCCTGGAGTGACCGTGGACAGGGAAGGTTAAACACTGAAGCTTTCTTT. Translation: CAWSDRGQGRLNTEAFF.

The CDR3 region has the DNA TGTGCCAGCAGCTTAGCGGGGGGGGGTTTCTCTGGAAACACCATATATTTT. Its translation: CASSLAGGGFSGNTIYF. J is TRBJ1-3 and V is TRBV13; D may be TRBD1 (5 bases). The CDR3 is 17 residues long. V was pared by 1 base and J by 0 bases, with 13 bases between. The germline gives CDR1 PRHDT, CDR2 FYEKMQ (reference sequence).

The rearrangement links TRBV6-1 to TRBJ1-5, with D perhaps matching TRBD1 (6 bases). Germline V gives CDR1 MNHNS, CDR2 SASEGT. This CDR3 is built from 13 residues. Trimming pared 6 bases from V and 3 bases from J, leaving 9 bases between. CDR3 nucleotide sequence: TGTGCCAGCAGAACAGGGTTCAATCAGCCCCAGCATTTT. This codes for CASRTGFNQPQHF.

The chain's CDR3 is CAWSATGAGYTF. In DNA form, the CDR3 reads TGTGCCTGGAGTGCGACAGGGGCTGGCTACACCTTC. The J gene is TRBJ1-2, the V gene TRBV30, with TRBD1 matching 8 bases. The CDR3 loop spans 12 amino acids. The V gene end was trimmed by 1 base and the J gene end by 7 bases; junction bases not matched to a gene: 2. From germline, CDR1 is GTSNPN and CDR2 SVGIG (reference sequence).